Listed below are T cell receptor beta chains from one sample, sequenced in a study of siplizumab effects on memory and regulatory T cells. Clones were sequenced by immunoSEQ multiplex PCR, and TCRdb holds only the in-frame ones, with some missing. The sample holds 70,000 to 100,000 clones, roughly 95% seen once. Sequenced input: naive CD4+ T cells sorted from blood. Receptor source: a human donor in good health. Each CDR3 is given with its conserved first and last residue. Fields, in order: CDR3 protein, CDR3 DNA, D gene, clone size, V gene, J gene. A D gene is named only where the DNA matches it firmly. Clone size appears in some rows only: once, few, many, or a class for an expanded clone.

cdr3_aa: CASSLGHSTDTQYF
cdr3_nt: TGTGCCAGCTCACTCGGACATAGCACAGATACGCAGTATTTT
d_call: NA
clone_size: NA
v_call: TRBV18
j_call: TRBJ2-3

cdr3_aa: CASSFGGRGGDYGYTF
cdr3_nt: TGTGCCAGCAGCTTCGGGGGGCGCGGCGGGGACTATGGCTACACCTTC
d_call: NA
clone_size: once
v_call: TRBV5-4
j_call: TRBJ1-2

cdr3_aa: CAVPGTGGTLNTEAFF
cdr3_nt: TGTGCCGTCCCCGGGACAGGGGGTACCTTGAACACTGAAGCTTTCTTT
d_call: TRBD1
clone_size: NA
v_call: TRBV28
j_call: TRBJ1-1

cdr3_aa: CASSDGFKGLRTYNSPLHF
cdr3_nt: TGTGCCAGCAGTGATGGGTTTAAGGGATTGAGGACCTATAATTCACCCCTCCACTTT
d_call: NA
clone_size: NA
v_call: TRBV6-1
j_call: TRBJ1-6

cdr3_aa: CASSLAGPYGYTF
cdr3_nt: TGTGCCAGCAGCTTGGCAGGCCCCTATGGCTACACCTTC
d_call: NA
clone_size: NA
v_call: TRBV11-2
j_call: TRBJ1-2

cdr3_aa: CASSLAGETNEKLFF
cdr3_nt: TGTGCCAGCAGCTTGGCCGGGGAAACTAATGAAAAACTGTTTTTT
d_call: NA
clone_size: NA
v_call: TRBV5-4
j_call: TRBJ1-4

cdr3_aa: CASKASLNQPQHF
cdr3_nt: TGTGCCAGTAAGGCCAGCCTCAATCAGCCCCAGCATTTT
d_call: NA
clone_size: NA
v_call: TRBV19
j_call: TRBJ1-5

cdr3_aa: CASSLGTDYEQYF
cdr3_nt: TGTGCCAGCAGCTTGGGGACAGATTACGAGCAGTACTTC
d_call: NA
clone_size: NA
v_call: TRBV5-4
j_call: TRBJ2-7

cdr3_aa: CAWTTLDYGYTF
cdr3_nt: TGTGCCTGGACGACGCTTGACTATGGCTACACCTTC
d_call: NA
clone_size: NA
v_call: TRBV30
j_call: TRBJ1-2

cdr3_aa: CASRPAPRDPQPQHF
cdr3_nt: TGTGCCAGCAGACCAGCCCCCCGGGACCCTCAGCCCCAGCATTTT
d_call: NA
clone_size: NA
v_call: TRBV11-3
j_call: TRBJ1-5

cdr3_aa: CASSPLAGVAGELFF
cdr3_nt: TGCGCCAGCAGCCCGCTAGCGGGGGTGGCCGGGGAGCTGTTTTTT
d_call: TRBD2
clone_size: few
v_call: TRBV5-1
j_call: TRBJ2-2

cdr3_aa: CASSPRGLGNQPQHF
cdr3_nt: TGTGCCAGTAGTCCCAGGGGGTTGGGCAATCAGCCCCAGCATTTT
d_call: TRBD1
clone_size: NA
v_call: TRBV19
j_call: TRBJ1-5

cdr3_aa: CASSKLGSHEQYF
cdr3_nt: TGTGCCAGCAGTAAACTAGGGTCCCACGAGCAGTACTTC
d_call: NA
clone_size: NA
v_call: TRBV2
j_call: TRBJ2-7

cdr3_aa: CASGPSGSGNTIYF
cdr3_nt: TGTGCTAGTGGCCCCTCAGGTTCTGGAAACACCATATATTTT
d_call: NA
clone_size: NA
v_call: TRBV12-5
j_call: TRBJ1-3

cdr3_aa: CASSATREGEQYF
cdr3_nt: TGTGCCAGCAGTGCAACTAGGGAGGGCGAGCAGTACTTC
d_call: TRBD2
clone_size: NA
v_call: TRBV6-5
j_call: TRBJ2-7

cdr3_aa: CASRGAGRDTQYF
cdr3_nt: TGTGCCAGCAGGGGGGCCGGACGAGATACGCAGTATTTT
d_call: NA
clone_size: NA
v_call: TRBV2
j_call: TRBJ2-3

cdr3_aa: CASSSRVSGEQYF
cdr3_nt: TGTGCCAGCAGCTCCAGGGTTTCCGGCGAGCAGTACTTC
d_call: NA
clone_size: NA
v_call: TRBV7-9
j_call: TRBJ2-7

cdr3_aa: CASRLDRYTYEQYF
cdr3_nt: TGTGCCAGCAGACTTGACAGATACACCTACGAGCAGTACTTC
d_call: NA
clone_size: NA
v_call: TRBV2
j_call: TRBJ2-7

cdr3_aa: CASSPTTGNQPQHF
cdr3_nt: TGTGCCAGCTCACCGACGACAGGGAATCAGCCCCAGCATTTT
d_call: TRBD1
clone_size: few
v_call: TRBV18
j_call: TRBJ1-5

cdr3_aa: CASSRSPSDTQYF
cdr3_nt: TGTGCCAGCAGTCGCAGCCCCTCAGATACGCAGTATTTT
d_call: NA
clone_size: NA
v_call: TRBV9
j_call: TRBJ2-3

cdr3_aa: CASSVEAGKNTGELFF
cdr3_nt: TGTGCCAGCAGCGTAGAGGCGGGGAAGAACACCGGGGAGCTGTTTTTT
d_call: NA
clone_size: NA
v_call: TRBV9
j_call: TRBJ2-2

cdr3_aa: CSVEGTGGGYTF
cdr3_nt: TGCAGCGTTGAGGGGACAGGGGGAGGCTACACCTTC
d_call: TRBD1
clone_size: NA
v_call: TRBV29-1
j_call: TRBJ1-2

cdr3_aa: CASKPQGGEKLFF
cdr3_nt: TGTGCCAGCAAACCACAGGGGGGGGAAAAACTGTTTTTT
d_call: TRBD1
clone_size: NA
v_call: TRBV2
j_call: TRBJ1-4

cdr3_aa: CASSGRGRYGYTF
cdr3_nt: TGTGCCAGTAGTGGCCGTGGACGTTATGGCTACACCTTC
d_call: NA
clone_size: NA
v_call: TRBV19
j_call: TRBJ1-2

cdr3_aa: CSVEGRNEQFF
cdr3_nt: TGCAGCGTTGAGGGGAGAAATGAGCAGTTCTTC
d_call: NA
clone_size: NA
v_call: TRBV29-1
j_call: TRBJ2-1

cdr3_aa: CASSPAGGGYTF
cdr3_nt: TGTGCCAGCTCACCAGCGGGGGGAGGCTACACCTTC
d_call: NA
clone_size: NA
v_call: TRBV18
j_call: TRBJ1-2

cdr3_aa: CASRSRDFTDTQYF
cdr3_nt: TGTGCCAGCAGATCAAGGGACTTCACAGATACGCAGTATTTT
d_call: NA
clone_size: NA
v_call: TRBV6-5
j_call: TRBJ2-3

cdr3_aa: CASSLRLNQPQHF
cdr3_nt: TGTGCCAGCAGCTTAAGGTTAAATCAGCCCCAGCATTTT
d_call: NA
clone_size: NA
v_call: TRBV13
j_call: TRBJ1-5

cdr3_aa: CATSRDVGPQETQYF
cdr3_nt: TGTGCCACCAGCAGAGATGTGGGGCCGCAAGAGACCCAGTACTTC
d_call: NA
clone_size: NA
v_call: TRBV15
j_call: TRBJ2-5

cdr3_aa: CASSWGRIGELFF
cdr3_nt: TGTGCCAGCAGTTGGGGTCGGATCGGGGAGCTGTTTTTT
d_call: NA
clone_size: NA
v_call: TRBV6-5
j_call: TRBJ2-2

cdr3_aa: CASSQESISFRSLEHYGYTF
cdr3_nt: TGCGCCAGCAGCCAAGAGTCAATAAGCTTTCGTTCCCTCGAGCACTATGGCTACACCTTC
d_call: NA
clone_size: NA
v_call: TRBV4-3
j_call: TRBJ1-2

cdr3_aa: CASSTKDGTLGNTIYF
cdr3_nt: TGTGCCAGCAGCACAAAGGACGGGACACTTGGAAACACCATATATTTT
d_call: NA
clone_size: NA
v_call: TRBV5-4
j_call: TRBJ1-3

cdr3_aa: CASSPTGTEAFF
cdr3_nt: TGTGCCAGCAGCCCGACAGGGACTGAAGCTTTCTTT
d_call: TRBD1
clone_size: NA
v_call: TRBV14
j_call: TRBJ1-1

cdr3_aa: CASRVRDTGLLDEQYF
cdr3_nt: TGTGCCAGCAGAGTTCGGGACACCGGTCTTTTGGACGAGCAGTACTTC
d_call: NA
clone_size: NA
v_call: TRBV6-6
j_call: TRBJ2-7

cdr3_aa: CASSVLAPEAFF
cdr3_nt: TGTGCCAGCAGCGTTCTGGCCCCTGAAGCTTTCTTT
d_call: NA
clone_size: NA
v_call: TRBV7-9
j_call: TRBJ1-1

cdr3_aa: CASSIRTGWNTEAFF
cdr3_nt: TGTGCCAGCAGTATCCGGACAGGGTGGAACACTGAAGCTTTCTTT
d_call: TRBD1
clone_size: NA
v_call: TRBV2
j_call: TRBJ1-1

cdr3_aa: CASRTENTGELFF
cdr3_nt: TGTGCCAGCCGGACAGAGAACACCGGGGAGCTGTTTTTT
d_call: NA
clone_size: NA
v_call: TRBV2
j_call: TRBJ2-2

cdr3_aa: CASRLGLAAQETQYF
cdr3_nt: TGTGCCAGCAGGCTGGGACTAGCGGCCCAAGAGACCCAGTACTTC
d_call: TRBD2
clone_size: few
v_call: TRBV6-6
j_call: TRBJ2-5

cdr3_aa: CASSPAERGLPSTDTQYF
cdr3_nt: TGTGCCAGCAGCCCCGCGGAGCGGGGGCTTCCAAGCACAGATACGCAGTATTTT
d_call: TRBD2
clone_size: NA
v_call: TRBV5-4
j_call: TRBJ2-3

cdr3_aa: CASSLVGTSGVSYNEQFF
cdr3_nt: TGTGCCAGCAGCTTAGTTGGGACTAGCGGGGTGAGCTACAATGAGCAGTTCTTC
d_call: TRBD2
clone_size: NA
v_call: TRBV11-2
j_call: TRBJ2-1

cdr3_aa: CASSLAGDAGNTIYF
cdr3_nt: TGCGCCAGCAGCTTGGCCGGAGACGCCGGAAACACCATATATTTT
d_call: NA
clone_size: NA
v_call: TRBV5-1
j_call: TRBJ1-3

cdr3_aa: CASSQLGGWTEAFF
cdr3_nt: TGTGCCAGCAGCCAACTCGGAGGGTGGACTGAAGCTTTCTTT
d_call: NA
clone_size: NA
v_call: TRBV9
j_call: TRBJ1-1

cdr3_aa: CASSDLTRADTQYF
cdr3_nt: TGTGCCAGCAGTGATCTAACTAGAGCCGATACGCAGTATTTT
d_call: NA
clone_size: NA
v_call: TRBV2
j_call: TRBJ2-3

cdr3_aa: CASSEEGGQPQHF
cdr3_nt: TGTGCCAGCAGTGAAGAAGGGGGCCAGCCCCAGCATTTT
d_call: TRBD1
clone_size: NA
v_call: TRBV2
j_call: TRBJ1-5

cdr3_aa: CASTGDRGYNTEAFF
cdr3_nt: TGTGCCAGCACGGGGGACAGGGGGTATAACACTGAAGCTTTCTTT
d_call: TRBD1
clone_size: NA
v_call: TRBV19
j_call: TRBJ1-1

cdr3_aa: CASSQYWDREARNEQFF
cdr3_nt: TGCGCCAGCAGCCAGTATTGGGACAGGGAGGCCAGGAATGAGCAGTTCTTC
d_call: TRBD1
clone_size: NA
v_call: TRBV4-1
j_call: TRBJ2-1

cdr3_aa: CASSSRQGHGEQYF
cdr3_nt: TGTGCCAGCAGCTCGCGTCAGGGGCACGGAGAGCAGTACTTC
d_call: NA
clone_size: NA
v_call: TRBV7-2
j_call: TRBJ2-7

cdr3_aa: CASPICTSGAYTDTQYF
cdr3_nt: TGCGCCAGCCCAATTTGTACTAGCGGGGCTTACACAGATACGCAGTATTTT
d_call: TRBD2
clone_size: NA
v_call: TRBV10-2
j_call: TRBJ2-3

cdr3_aa: CASSPRTGGAVPEAFF
cdr3_nt: TGCGCCAGCAGCCCGAGGACAGGGGGCGCAGTGCCTGAAGCTTTCTTT
d_call: TRBD1
clone_size: once
v_call: TRBV5-1
j_call: TRBJ1-1

cdr3_aa: CASSQEITRPGNTIYF
cdr3_nt: TGCGCCAGCAGCCAAGAGATCACCCGTCCTGGAAACACCATATATTTT
d_call: NA
clone_size: NA
v_call: TRBV4-3
j_call: TRBJ1-3

cdr3_aa: CASSPGTGHQPQHF
cdr3_nt: TGTGCCAGCAGCCCAGGGACAGGGCATCAGCCCCAGCATTTT
d_call: TRBD1
clone_size: NA
v_call: TRBV7-2
j_call: TRBJ1-5

cdr3_aa: CASSQGWRGANTEAFF
cdr3_nt: TGCGCCAGCAGCCAAGGATGGAGGGGGGCGAACACTGAAGCTTTCTTT
d_call: NA
clone_size: NA
v_call: TRBV4-1
j_call: TRBJ1-1

cdr3_aa: CASSPGQTYNQPQHF
cdr3_nt: TGTGCCAGCTCCCCGGGACAGACCTACAATCAGCCCCAGCATTTT
d_call: TRBD1
clone_size: NA
v_call: TRBV18
j_call: TRBJ1-5

cdr3_aa: CASSPGTGYGNTIYF
cdr3_nt: TGTGCCAGCAGCCCCGGGACAGGGTACGGAAACACCATATATTTT
d_call: TRBD1
clone_size: once
v_call: TRBV6-5
j_call: TRBJ1-3

cdr3_aa: CASSLNYEQYF
cdr3_nt: TGTGCCAGCAGCTTAAACTACGAGCAGTACTTC
d_call: NA
clone_size: NA
v_call: TRBV5-4
j_call: TRBJ2-7

cdr3_aa: CAISMGGQSTDTQYF
cdr3_nt: TGTGCCATCAGTATGGGGGGCCAAAGCACAGATACGCAGTATTTT
d_call: NA
clone_size: NA
v_call: TRBV10-3
j_call: TRBJ2-3

cdr3_aa: CASSQDREETQYF
cdr3_nt: TGTGCCAGCAGCCAGGACAGAGAAGAGACCCAGTACTTC
d_call: NA
clone_size: NA
v_call: TRBV7-2
j_call: TRBJ2-5

cdr3_aa: CAWSKDLTYEQYF
cdr3_nt: TGTGCCTGGAGTAAGGACTTAACCTACGAGCAGTACTTC
d_call: NA
clone_size: NA
v_call: TRBV30
j_call: TRBJ2-7

cdr3_aa: CASSSLPQGARGNTIYF
cdr3_nt: TGTGCCAGCAGTTCCCTTCCACAGGGGGCGCGGGGAAACACCATATATTTT
d_call: TRBD1
clone_size: NA
v_call: TRBV28
j_call: TRBJ1-3

cdr3_aa: CASSWDRGSDTQYF
cdr3_nt: TGCGCCAGCAGTTGGGACAGGGGCTCAGATACGCAGTATTTT
d_call: TRBD1
clone_size: NA
v_call: TRBV5-1
j_call: TRBJ2-3